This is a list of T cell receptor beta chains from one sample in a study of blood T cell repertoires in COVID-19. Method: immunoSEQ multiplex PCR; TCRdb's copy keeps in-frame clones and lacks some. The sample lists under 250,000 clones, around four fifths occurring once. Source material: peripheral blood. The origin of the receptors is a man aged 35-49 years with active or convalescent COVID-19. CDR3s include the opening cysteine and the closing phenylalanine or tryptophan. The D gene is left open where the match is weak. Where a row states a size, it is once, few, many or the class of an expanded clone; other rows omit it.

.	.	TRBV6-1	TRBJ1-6	CASSETPANSPLHF	TGTGCCAGCAGTGAAACTCCCGCGAATTCACCCCTCCACTTT
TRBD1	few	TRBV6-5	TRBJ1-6	CASTADRANSPLHF	TGTGCCAGCACTGCCGACAGGGCTAATTCACCCCTCCACTTT
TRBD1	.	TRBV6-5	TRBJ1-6	CASSLRDRVNSPLHF	TGTGCCAGCAGTCTCCGGGACAGGGTAAATTCACCCCTCCACTTT
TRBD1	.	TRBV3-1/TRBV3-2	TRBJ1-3	CASSPAQGAGNTIYF	TGTGCCAGCAGCCCCGCACAGGGGGCTGGAAACACCATATATTTT
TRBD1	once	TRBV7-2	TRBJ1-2	CASSPGTEYGYTF	TGTGCCAGCAGCCCAGGGACAGAGTATGGCTACACCTTC
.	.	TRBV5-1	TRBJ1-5	CASSLGPGQTLTTTF	TGCGCCAGCAGCTTGGGGCCGGGACAAACTCTTACGACCACTTTT
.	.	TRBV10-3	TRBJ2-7	CAISGAPEGEQYF	TGTGCCATCAGTGGAGCTCCCGAGGGCGAGCAGTACTTC
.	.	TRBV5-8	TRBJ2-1	CASSEGLAYNEQFF	TGTGCCAGCAGCGAGGGACTTGCCTACAATGAGCAGTTCTTC
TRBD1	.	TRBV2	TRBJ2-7	CASSRTGPSSYEQYF	TGTGCCAGCAGTAGGACAGGGCCCAGCTCCTACGAGCAGTACTTC
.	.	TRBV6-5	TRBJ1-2	CASSYDSSFYGYTF	TGTGCCAGCAGTTACGACAGTTCCTTCTATGGCTACACCTTC
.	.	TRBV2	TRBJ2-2	CASSEGVGGFVAGELFF	TGTGCCAGCAGTGAAGGGGTAGGAGGGTTCGTGGCCGGGGAGCTGTTTTTT
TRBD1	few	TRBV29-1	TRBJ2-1	CSVWDRGSGEQFF	TGCAGCGTTTGGGACAGGGGTTCTGGCGAGCAGTTCTTC
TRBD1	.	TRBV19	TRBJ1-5	CASSLAGGNQPQHF	TGTGCCAGTAGTCTGGCAGGGGGGAATCAGCCCCAGCATTTT
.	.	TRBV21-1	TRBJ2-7	CASSKGEDYEQYF	TGTGCCAGCAGCAAAGGGGAGGACTACGAGCAGTACTTC
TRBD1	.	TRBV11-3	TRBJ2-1	CASSSDRESYNEQFF	TGTGCCAGCAGTTCGGACAGGGAATCCTACAATGAGCAGTTCTTC
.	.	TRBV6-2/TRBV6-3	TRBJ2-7	CASSPFQDYEQYF	TGTGCCAGCAGTCCATTTCAGGATTACGAGCAGTACTTC
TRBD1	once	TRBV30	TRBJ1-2	CAWSYGTALGYTF	TGTGCCTGGAGTTACGGGACAGCCTTGGGCTACACCTTC
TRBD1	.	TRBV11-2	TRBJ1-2	CASSPQGGYGYTF	TGTGCCAGCAGCCCCCAGGGGGGCTATGGCTACACCTTC
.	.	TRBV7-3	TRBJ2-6	CASSLNSPGTGANVLTF	TGTGCCAGCAGCTTAAACTCACCAGGGACTGGGGCCAACGTCCTGACTTTC
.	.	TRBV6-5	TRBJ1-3	CASSYSTQAGNTIYF	TGTGCCAGCAGTTACTCGACACAGGCCGGAAACACCATATATTTT
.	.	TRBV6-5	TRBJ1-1	CASSYLDSEAFF	TGTGCCAGCAGTTACCTTGACAGTGAAGCTTTCTTT
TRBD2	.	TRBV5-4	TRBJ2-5	CASSLGLAGASETQYF	TGTGCCAGCAGCTTGGGCCTAGCGGGAGCCAGTGAGACCCAGTACTTC
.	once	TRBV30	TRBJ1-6	CAWSVMGVGSPLHF	TGTGCCTGGAGTGTTATGGGAGTAGGATCACCCCTCCACTTT
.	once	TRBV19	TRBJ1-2	CASSIADSRNYGYTF	TGTGCCAGTAGTATAGCGGACAGCCGTAACTATGGCTACACCTTC
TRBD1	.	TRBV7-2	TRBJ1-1	CASSLLQGVTLDAFF	TGTGCCAGCAGCTTACTACAGGGGGTCACCCTGGACGCTTTCTTT
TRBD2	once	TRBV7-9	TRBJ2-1	CASSLGLAGGQNEQFF	TGTGCCAGCAGCTTAGGGCTAGCGGGGGGGCAAAATGAGCAGTTCTTC